This T cell receptor beta chain was recovered during a study of shared clonotypes between healthy human individuals. The donor population consisted of healthy HIV-negative adults with no recent acute infections or vaccinations. For every subset, genomic DNA was evenly distributed across several immunoSEQ plates. Sequenced by immunoSEQ multiplex PCR; TCRdb stores in-frame clones only, minus some. The table has around 1.1 million clones, 75% to 85% seen once. Findings and caveats of the study: Larger estimated richness was generally seen in naive subsets than in memory subsets. Some clonotypes were shared by all four sorted-subset donors, while others were not shared. The non-shared ones had lower generation probabilities than the shared ones.

With regard to this clone: Its antigen is as yet unknown.

Sequencing was done on a sample of memory CD4+ T cells from PBMCs. Indicated subset: CD45RA-negative fraction. This TCR came from a man aged 18 to 30 in good health. Some clones in this sample may be carry-over from other donors' samples.

CDR3 DNA sequence: TGTGCCAGCAGCACCGGCCGGACCACCGGGGAGCTGTTTTTT. As protein: CASSTGRTTGELFF. The chain couples TRBV6-5 to TRBJ2-2; D remains ambiguous. The CDR3 consists of 14 residues. CDR1 MNHEY and CDR2 SVGAGI come from the germline V gene. V was cut by 6 bases and J by 4 bases, with 12 bases left in between.